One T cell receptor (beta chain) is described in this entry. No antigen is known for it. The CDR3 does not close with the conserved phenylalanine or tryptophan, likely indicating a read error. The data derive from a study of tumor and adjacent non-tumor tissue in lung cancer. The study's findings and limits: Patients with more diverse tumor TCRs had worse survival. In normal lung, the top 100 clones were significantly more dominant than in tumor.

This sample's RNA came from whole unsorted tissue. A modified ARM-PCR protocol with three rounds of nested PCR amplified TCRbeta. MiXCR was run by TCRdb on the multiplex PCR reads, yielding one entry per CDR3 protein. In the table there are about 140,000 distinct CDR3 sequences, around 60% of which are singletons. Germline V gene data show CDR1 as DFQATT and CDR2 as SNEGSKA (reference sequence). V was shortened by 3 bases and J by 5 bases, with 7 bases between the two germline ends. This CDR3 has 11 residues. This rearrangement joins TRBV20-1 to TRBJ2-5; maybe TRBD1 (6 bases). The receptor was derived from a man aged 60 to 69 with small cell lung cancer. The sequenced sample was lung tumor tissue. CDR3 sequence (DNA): TGCAGTGCTAGCCAGGGGGAGACCCAGTACTTG. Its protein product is CSASQGETQYL.